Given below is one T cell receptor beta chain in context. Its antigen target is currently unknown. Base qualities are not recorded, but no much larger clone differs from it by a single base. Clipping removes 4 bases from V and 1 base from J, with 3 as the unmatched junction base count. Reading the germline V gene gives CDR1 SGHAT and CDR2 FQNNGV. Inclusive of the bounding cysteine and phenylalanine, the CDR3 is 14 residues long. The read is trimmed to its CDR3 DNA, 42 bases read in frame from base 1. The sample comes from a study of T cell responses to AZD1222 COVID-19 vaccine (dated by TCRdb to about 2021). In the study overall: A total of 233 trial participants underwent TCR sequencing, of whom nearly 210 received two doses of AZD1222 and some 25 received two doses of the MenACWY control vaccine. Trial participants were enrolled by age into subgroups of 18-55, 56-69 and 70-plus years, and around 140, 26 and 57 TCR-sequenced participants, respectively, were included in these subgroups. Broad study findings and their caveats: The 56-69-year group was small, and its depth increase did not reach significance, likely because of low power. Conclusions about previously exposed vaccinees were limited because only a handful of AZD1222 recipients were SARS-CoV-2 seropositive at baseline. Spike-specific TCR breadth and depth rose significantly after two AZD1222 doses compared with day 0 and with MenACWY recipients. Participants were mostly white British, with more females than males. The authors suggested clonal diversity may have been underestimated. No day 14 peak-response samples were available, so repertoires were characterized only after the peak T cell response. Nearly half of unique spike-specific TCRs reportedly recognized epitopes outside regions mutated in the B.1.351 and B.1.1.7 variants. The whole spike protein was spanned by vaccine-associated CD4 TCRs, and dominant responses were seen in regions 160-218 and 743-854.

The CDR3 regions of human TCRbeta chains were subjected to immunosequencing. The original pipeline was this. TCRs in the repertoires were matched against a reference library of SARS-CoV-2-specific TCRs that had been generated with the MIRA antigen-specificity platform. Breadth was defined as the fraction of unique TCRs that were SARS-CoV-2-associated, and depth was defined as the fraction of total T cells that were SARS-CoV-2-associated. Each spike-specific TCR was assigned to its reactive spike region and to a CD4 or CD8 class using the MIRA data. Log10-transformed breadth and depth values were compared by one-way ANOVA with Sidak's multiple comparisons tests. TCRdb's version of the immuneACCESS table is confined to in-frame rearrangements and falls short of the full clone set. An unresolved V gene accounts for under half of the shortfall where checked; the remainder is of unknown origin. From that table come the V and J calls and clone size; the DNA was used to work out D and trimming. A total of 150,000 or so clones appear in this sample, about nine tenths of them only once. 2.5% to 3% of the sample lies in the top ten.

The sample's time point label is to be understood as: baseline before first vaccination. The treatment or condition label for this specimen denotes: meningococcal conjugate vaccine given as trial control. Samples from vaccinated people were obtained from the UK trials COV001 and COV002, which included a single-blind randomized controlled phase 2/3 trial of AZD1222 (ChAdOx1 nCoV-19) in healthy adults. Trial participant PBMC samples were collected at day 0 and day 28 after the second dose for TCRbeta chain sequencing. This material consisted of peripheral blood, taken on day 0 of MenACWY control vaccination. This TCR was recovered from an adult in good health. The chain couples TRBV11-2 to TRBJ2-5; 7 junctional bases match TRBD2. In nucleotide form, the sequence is TGTGCCAGCAGCTGGAGCGGGGTCCAAGAGACCCAGTACTTC. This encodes CASSWSGVQETQYF. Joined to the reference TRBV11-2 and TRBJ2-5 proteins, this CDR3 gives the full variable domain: EAGVAQSPRYKIIEKRQSVAFWCNPISGHATLYWYQQILGQGPKLLIQFQNNGVVDDSQLPKDRFSAERLKGVDSTLKIQPAKLEDSAVYLCASSWSGVQETQYFGPGTRLLVL.